This T cell receptor (beta chain) was identified during a study of blood T cell repertoires in COVID-19. The repertoire was sequenced with immunoSEQ multiplex PCR; TCRdb's copy has only in-frame clones and lacks some. The sample lists 150,000 to 170,000 clones; around 80% were seen once. The cohort comprised adults aged about 18 to 89 years residing in 20 to 25 US areas. Assignment of participants to cohorts was predicated upon participant-reported clinical history. Looked up from germline, CDR1 is SNHLY and CDR2 is FYNNEI. Trimming took off 4 bases at V and 2 bases at J, with 6 bases between the two ends. The CDR3 extends over 12 amino acids.

The sample taken for sequencing was PBMCs or T cells enriched from blood (not recorded which). V gene TRBV2 combines with J gene TRBJ2-7, with D hard to call. The receptor comes from a man aged 45-60 years who had recovered from COVID-19. CDR3 bases: TGTGCCAGCAGTGTCGCGGCCTACGAGCAGTACTTC. It yields the protein CASSVAAYEQYF.